This section outlines one T cell receptor beta chain sequence together with its context. The antigen it recognizes is unknown. The sample holds no much larger clone one base away, and base qualities are not on file. This record comes from a study of early T cells in non-severe SARS-CoV-2 infection (dated by TCRdb to the early 2020s). For context, the study as a whole: Because TCR sequencing relied on bulk RNA taken from unsorted whole blood, pairing of alpha and beta chains was not possible.

From cysteine to phenylalanine, the CDR3 is 14 amino acids long. Only the CDR3 DNA stays, 42 bases, in frame from base 1. CDR1 and CDR2 are drawn from the germline V gene: SGHRS, YFSETQ. Trimming removed 4 bases from V and 5 bases from J, leaving 15 bases between the germline ends. Broad study findings and their caveats: VDJdb matching was skewed toward anti-spike CD8 responses and likely underestimated virus-specific expansions, missing private and CD4 specificities.

Receptors were amplified or captured by 5' RACE. Reads for this sample came from a NextSeq 500. In the TCR library protocol, unique molecular identifiers were attached to individual cDNA molecules to correct for PCR bias and sequencing error. Both TCR alpha and beta chains were sequenced, and tight co-correlation was observed between alpha and beta sequence abundances in each sample. Per the source publication's procedure: V gene, J gene and CDR3 annotation of TCR sequences was performed with Decombinator V4. TCRs were defined as expanded if a significant change between any two time points was detected under a Poisson model with p below 0.0001. TCR abundances were normalised to the total number of TCRs sequenced per sample and expressed as counts per million. TRAV1-2 paired with TRAJ12, TRAJ20 or TRAJ33 defined MAIT TCRs, while TRAV10 paired with TRAJ18 defined iNKT TCRs. A search of VDJdb, accessed on 1 November 2021, was run for TCRs annotated to CMV, EBV and SARS-CoV-2, with TCRs annotated for multiple antigens excluded. Starting from the raw public reads, TCRdb applied fastp trimming at Q25, assembled clones with MiXCR and retained in-frame beta chains. CDR3 protein duplicates are merged, each entry listing the most common genes and DNA. The V and J calls were not made by the authors but by TCRdb's processing. Present in this sample are some 27,000 distinct CDR3 sequences, 5.6% of which were seen just once. Of the sample, almost 25% is held by the ten largest clones.

Set within a cohort of healthcare workers in London, UK, this nested case-control study involved weekly PCR testing of nasopharyngeal swabs along with blood sampling. Healthcare workers were enrolled in the week of the UK lockdown, from 23 to 31 March 2020, and were followed every week for up to roughly 16 weeks. Sample: whole blood. The sequence was obtained from an adult who was a healthcare worker with PCR-confirmed SARS-CoV-2 infection or an uninfected control (not recorded which). The chain is made from TRBV5-1 and TRBJ1-1; the D segment could be TRBD1, given 5 matching bases. For the CDR3, the sequence is CASSEGDYGTEAFF. The DNA is TGCGCCAGCAGCGAAGGGGACTACGGGACTGAAGCTTTCTTT.